Sequencing of this TCR beta chain was carried out in a study of beta chain features in type 1 diabetes. The V end lost 8 bases, the J end lost 1 base, and 12 bases lay between the germline ends. The CDR3 loop spans 13 amino acids. From germline, CDR1 is GTSNPN and CDR2 SVGIG (reference sequence). The study, taken as a whole, reports: Researchers report that Type 1 diabetes patients had moderately but significantly shorter TCRB CDR3s across all four CD4+ subsets.

Remarks on this clone: The antigen remains unidentified.

The sequenced template was cDNA made from the entire isolated RNA. Only in-frame clones appear in the TCRdb table, and some are missing; sequencing was by immunoSEQ multiplex PCR. This sample carries 130,000 to 150,000 clones, about an eighth of them seen once, and the ten largest clones take around 1.2%. The specimen was central memory CD4+ T cells from blood. V usage is TRBV30 and J usage is TRBJ1-5; D is uncertain. The receptor comes from a man in his late teens or twenties with type 1 diabetes. CDR3 sequence reads: CAGPRTSNQPQHF. The CDR3 region has the DNA TGTGCCGGCCCCCGGACGAGCAATCAGCCCCAGCATTTT.